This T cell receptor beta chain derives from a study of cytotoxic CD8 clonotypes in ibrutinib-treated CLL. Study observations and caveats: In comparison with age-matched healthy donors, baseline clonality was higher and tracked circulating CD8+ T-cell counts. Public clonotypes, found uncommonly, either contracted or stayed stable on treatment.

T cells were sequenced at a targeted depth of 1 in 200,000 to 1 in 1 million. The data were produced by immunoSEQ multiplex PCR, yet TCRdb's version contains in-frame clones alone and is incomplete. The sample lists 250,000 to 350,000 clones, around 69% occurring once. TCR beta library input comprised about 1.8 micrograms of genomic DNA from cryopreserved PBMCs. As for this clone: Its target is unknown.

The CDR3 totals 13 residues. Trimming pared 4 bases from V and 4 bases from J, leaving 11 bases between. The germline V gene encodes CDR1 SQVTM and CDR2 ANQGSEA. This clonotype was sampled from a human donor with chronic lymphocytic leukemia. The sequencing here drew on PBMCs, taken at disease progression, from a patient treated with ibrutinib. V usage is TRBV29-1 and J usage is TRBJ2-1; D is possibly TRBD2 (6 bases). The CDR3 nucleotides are TGCAGCGTTGTAGCGGAGGAATACAATGAGCAGTTCTTC. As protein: CSVVAEEYNEQFF.